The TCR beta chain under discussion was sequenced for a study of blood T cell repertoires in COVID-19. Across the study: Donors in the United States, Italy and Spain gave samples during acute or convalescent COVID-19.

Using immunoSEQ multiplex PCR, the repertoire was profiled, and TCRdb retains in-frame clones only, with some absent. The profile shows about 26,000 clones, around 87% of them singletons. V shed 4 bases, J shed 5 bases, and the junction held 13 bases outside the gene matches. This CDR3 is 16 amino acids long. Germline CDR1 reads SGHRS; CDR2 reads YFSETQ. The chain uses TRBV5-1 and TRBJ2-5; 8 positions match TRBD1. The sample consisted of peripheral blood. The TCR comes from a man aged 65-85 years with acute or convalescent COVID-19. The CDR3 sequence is CASSPFGQGAGETQYF. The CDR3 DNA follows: TGCGCCAGCAGCCCGTTCGGGCAGGGGGCCGGGGAGACCCAGTACTTC.